This T cell receptor beta chain came from a study of T cell responses to AZD1222 COVID-19 vaccine. Study-level points and caveats: Females outnumbered males among donors, who were mostly white British; clonal diversity was possibly underestimated. Nearly half of spike-specific TCRs reportedly target variant regions that are unmutated in the B.1.351 and B.1.1.7 variants. Among vaccine-associated CD4 TCRs, coverage spanned spike, with dominance at 160-218 and 743-854. When two AZD1222 doses had been given, Spike-specific TCR breadth and depth rose.

Clones were read by immunoSEQ multiplex PCR, and TCRdb kept only the in-frame ones, dropping some. There are about 110,000 clones in the sample; about 87% occur only once, and about 16% lies in the top ten. Germline V CDR1 and CDR2: SEHNR, FQNEAQ (reference sequence). The length of the CDR3 is 14 residues. The germline V and J ends were trimmed by 1 base and 4 bases, with 10 bases remaining between them. In regard to this clone: Its antigen is still unknown.

This clonotype was obtained from an adult who received the AZD1222 COVID-19 vaccine. The sequences come from peripheral blood, collected 28 days after the second AZD1222 dose. The V gene is TRBV7-9, the J gene TRBJ1-2; a possible D gene is TRBD1 (5 bases). As DNA, the CDR3 is TGTGCCAGCAGCTTAGAGGTCAGGGCCTATGGCTACACCTTC. Translation: CASSLEVRAYGYTF.